This entry describes one T cell receptor beta chain. Antigen unknown. This entry belongs to a study of T-cell reconstitution after alpha-beta-depleted transplantation in children. General study points: Hyperexpanded clones declined; after one year, newly produced T cells mostly supplied diversity. Reportedly, only several hundred clones from non-depleted graft cells drove alpha-beta T-cell counts at about two months.

For TCRbeta, the library was prepared with unique molecular identifiers. TCRdb analysed the PCR reads with MiXCR anew, one entry per CDR3 protein. Found here are about 540,000 distinct CDR3 sequences, over 25% of them singletons; the top ten hold about 35%. This specimen was PBMCs, taken before TCRalphabeta/CD19-depleted stem cell transplant. The TCR sequence derives from a boy in the first two years of life with Wiskott-Aldrich syndrome, due to receive a stem cell transplant.

The DNA for the CDR3 is TGCAGTGCTAAGCCCGCGGGGGCGCGAGAGACCCAGTACTTC. Translated: CSAKPAGARETQYF. The V gene is TRBV20-1, the J gene TRBJ2-5; a weak D match, TRBD2 (7 bases). Germline V lookup: CDR1 DFQATT, CDR2 SNEGSKA (reference sequence). CDR3 length: 14 amino acids. V shed 4 bases and J shed 4 bases, with 16 bases lying between them.